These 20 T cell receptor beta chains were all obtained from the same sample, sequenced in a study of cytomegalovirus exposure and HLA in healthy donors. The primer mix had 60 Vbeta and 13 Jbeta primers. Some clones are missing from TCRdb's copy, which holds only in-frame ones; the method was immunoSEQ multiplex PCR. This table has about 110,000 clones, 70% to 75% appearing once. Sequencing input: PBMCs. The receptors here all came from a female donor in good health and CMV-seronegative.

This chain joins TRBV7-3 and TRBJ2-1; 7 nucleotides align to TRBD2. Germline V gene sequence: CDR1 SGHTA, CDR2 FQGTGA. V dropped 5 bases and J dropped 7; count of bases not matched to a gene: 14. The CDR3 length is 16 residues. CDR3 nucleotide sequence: TGTGCCAGCAGCCCGTTAGCGGGCACCGAGACGAATGAGCAGTTCTTC. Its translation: CASSPLAGTETNEQFF.

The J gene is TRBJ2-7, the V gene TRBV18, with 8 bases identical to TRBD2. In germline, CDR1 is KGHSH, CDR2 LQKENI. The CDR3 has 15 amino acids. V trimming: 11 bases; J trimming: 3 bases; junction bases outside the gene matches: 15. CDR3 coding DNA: TGTGCCGCCCCCCGGGAGGGACCGCCGATCTACGAGCAGTACTTC. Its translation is CAAPREGPPIYEQYF.

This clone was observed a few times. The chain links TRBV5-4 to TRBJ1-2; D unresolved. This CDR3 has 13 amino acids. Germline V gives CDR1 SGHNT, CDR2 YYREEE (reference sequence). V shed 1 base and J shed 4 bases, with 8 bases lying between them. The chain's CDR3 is CASSLPPVYGYTF. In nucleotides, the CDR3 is TGTGCCAGCAGCTTGCCGCCGGTCTATGGCTACACCTTC.

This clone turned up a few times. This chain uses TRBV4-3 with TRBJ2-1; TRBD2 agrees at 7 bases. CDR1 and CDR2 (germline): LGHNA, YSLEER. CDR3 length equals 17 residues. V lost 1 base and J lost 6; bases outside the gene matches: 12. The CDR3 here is CASSQGWRTRSGNEQFF. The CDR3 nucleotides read TGCGCCAGCAGCCAAGGGTGGCGGACTAGATCAGGCAATGAGCAGTTCTTC.

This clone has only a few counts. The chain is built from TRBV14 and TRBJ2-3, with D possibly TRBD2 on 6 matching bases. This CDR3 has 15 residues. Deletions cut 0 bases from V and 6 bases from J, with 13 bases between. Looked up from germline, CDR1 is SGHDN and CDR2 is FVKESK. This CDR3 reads CASSQDLQGGDTQYF. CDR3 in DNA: TGTGCCAGCAGCCAAGACCTCCAGGGAGGTGATACGCAGTATTTT.

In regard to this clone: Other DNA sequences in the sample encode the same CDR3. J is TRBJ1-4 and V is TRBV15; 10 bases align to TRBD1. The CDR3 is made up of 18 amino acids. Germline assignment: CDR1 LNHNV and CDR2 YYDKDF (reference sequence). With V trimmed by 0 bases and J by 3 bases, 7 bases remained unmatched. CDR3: CATSRDVQGTGANEKLFF. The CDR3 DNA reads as TGTGCCACCAGCAGAGATGTGCAAGGGACAGGGGCTAATGAAAAACTGTTTTTT.

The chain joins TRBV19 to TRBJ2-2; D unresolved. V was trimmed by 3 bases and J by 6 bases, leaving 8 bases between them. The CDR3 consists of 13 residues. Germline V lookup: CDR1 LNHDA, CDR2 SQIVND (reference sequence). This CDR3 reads CASSIRFPGELFF. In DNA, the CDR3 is TGTGCCAGTAGTATCCGGTTTCCCGGGGAGCTGTTTTTT. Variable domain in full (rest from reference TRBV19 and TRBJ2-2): DGGITQSPKYLFRKEGQNVTLSCEQNLNHDAMYWYRQDPGQGLRLIYYSQIVNDFQKGDIAEGYSVSREKKESFPLTVTSAQKNPTAFYLCASSIRFPGELFFGEGSRLTVL.

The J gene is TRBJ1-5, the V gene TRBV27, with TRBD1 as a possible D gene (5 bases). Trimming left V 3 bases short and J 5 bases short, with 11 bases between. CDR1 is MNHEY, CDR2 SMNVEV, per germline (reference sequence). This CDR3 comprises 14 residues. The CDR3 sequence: CASSLLGEDQPQHF. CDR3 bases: TGTGCCAGCAGTTTGTTAGGGGAGGATCAGCCCCAGCATTTT.

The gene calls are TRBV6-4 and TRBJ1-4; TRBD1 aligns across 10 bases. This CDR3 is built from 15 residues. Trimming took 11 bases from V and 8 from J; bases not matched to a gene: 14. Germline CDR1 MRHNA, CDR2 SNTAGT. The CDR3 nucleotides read TGTGCCTGCCGGGACAGGGGACCCAGGGCGGAAAAACTGTTTTTT. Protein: CACRDRGPRAEKLFF.

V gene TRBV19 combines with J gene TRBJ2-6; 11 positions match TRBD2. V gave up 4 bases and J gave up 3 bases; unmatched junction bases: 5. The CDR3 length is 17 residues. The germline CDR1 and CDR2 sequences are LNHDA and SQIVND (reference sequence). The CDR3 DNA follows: TGTGCCAGTAGTAATAGCGGGAGGGCGGATGGGGCCAACGTCCTGACTTTC. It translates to CASSNSGRADGANVLTF.

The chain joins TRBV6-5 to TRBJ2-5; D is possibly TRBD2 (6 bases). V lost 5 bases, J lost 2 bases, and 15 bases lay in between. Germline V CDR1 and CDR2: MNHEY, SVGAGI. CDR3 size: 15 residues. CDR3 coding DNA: TGTGCCAGCAGTCTGGACTGGGGAGGACAAGAGACCCAGTACTTC. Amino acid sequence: CASSLDWGGQETQYF.

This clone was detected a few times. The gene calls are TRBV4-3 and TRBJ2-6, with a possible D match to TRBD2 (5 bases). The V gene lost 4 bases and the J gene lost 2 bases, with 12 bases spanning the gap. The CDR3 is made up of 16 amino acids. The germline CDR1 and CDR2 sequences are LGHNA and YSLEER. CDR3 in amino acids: CASSPSARAGANVLTF. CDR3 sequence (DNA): TGCGCCAGCAGCCCAAGTGCGCGGGCTGGGGCCAACGTCCTGACTTTC.

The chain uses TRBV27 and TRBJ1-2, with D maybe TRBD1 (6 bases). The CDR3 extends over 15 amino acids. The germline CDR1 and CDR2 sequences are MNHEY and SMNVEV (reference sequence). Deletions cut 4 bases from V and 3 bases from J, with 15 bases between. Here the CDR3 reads CASSSPRGKDYGYTF. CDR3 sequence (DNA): TGTGCCAGCAGTTCCCCCAGGGGAAAAGACTATGGCTACACCTTC.

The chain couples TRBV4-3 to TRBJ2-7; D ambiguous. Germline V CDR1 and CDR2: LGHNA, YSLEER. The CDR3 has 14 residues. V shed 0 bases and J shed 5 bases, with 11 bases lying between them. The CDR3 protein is CASSQDLELNEQYF. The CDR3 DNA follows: TGCGCCAGCAGCCAAGATCTAGAGCTCAACGAGCAGTACTTC.

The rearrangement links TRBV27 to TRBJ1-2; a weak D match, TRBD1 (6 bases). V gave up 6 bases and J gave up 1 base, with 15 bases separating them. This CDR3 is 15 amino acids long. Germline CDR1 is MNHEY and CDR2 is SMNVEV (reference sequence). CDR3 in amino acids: CASRKINRDNYGYTF. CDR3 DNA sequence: TGTGCCAGCAGGAAGATAAACAGGGATAACTATGGCTACACCTTC.

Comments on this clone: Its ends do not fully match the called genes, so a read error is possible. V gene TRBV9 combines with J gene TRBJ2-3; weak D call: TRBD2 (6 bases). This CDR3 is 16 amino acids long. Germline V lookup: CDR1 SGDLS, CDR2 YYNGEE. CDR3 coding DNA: TGTGCCAGCAGCGTAGCTCTAACGGGAGTCGCAGATGCGCAGTATTTT. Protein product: CASSVALTGVADAQYF.

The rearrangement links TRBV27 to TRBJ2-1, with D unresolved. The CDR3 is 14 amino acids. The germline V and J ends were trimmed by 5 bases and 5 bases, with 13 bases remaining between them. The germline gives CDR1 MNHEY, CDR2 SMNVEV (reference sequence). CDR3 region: CASSDMLINNEQFF. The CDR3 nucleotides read TGTGCCAGCAGTGACATGCTCATCAACAATGAGCAGTTCTTC.

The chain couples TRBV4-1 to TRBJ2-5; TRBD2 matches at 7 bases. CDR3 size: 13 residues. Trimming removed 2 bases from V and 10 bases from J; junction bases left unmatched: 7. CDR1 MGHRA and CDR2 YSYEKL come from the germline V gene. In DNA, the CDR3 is TGCGCCAGCAGCCAAAAACTGGGAGGGGACCAGTACTTC. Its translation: CASSQKLGGDQYF.

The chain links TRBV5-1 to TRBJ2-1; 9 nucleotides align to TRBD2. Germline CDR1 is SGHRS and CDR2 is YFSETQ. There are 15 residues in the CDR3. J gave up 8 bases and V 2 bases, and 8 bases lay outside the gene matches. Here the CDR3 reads CASSFSGRWGDEQFF. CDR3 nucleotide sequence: TGCGCCAGCAGCTTTAGCGGGAGATGGGGAGATGAGCAGTTCTTC.

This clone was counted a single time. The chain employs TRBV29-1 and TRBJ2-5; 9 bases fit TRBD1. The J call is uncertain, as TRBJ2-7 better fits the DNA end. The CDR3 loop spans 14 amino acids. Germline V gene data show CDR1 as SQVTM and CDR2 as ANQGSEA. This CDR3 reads CSVRAQGASYEQYF. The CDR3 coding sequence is TGCAGCGTAAGGGCACAGGGGGCTTCCTACGAGCAGTACTTC.